The clone carrying this T cell receptor (beta chain) was counted once. Its specificity is not known. Germline V gives CDR1 SGHNT, CDR2 YYREEE (reference sequence). This CDR3 contains 11 residues. Trimming left V 1 base short and J 6 bases short, with 3 bases between. The sample is drawn from a study of cytomegalovirus exposure and HLA in healthy donors. Broader study findings: Among TCR beta chains, those listed as cytomegalovirus-associated numbered more than 150. It emerged from a later analysis that several of the most significant clusters appeared to be linked to common viral pathogens. Whilst most TCR sequences proved rare, a subset of public TCRs occurred across many donors. Roughly uniform depth of sequencing across donors was assumed in presence/absence analyses.

PCR employed 60 Vbeta and 13 Jbeta primers. Clones were read by immunoSEQ multiplex PCR, and TCRdb kept only the in-frame ones, dropping some. The sample includes fewer than 150,000 clones, roughly 76% of them seen just once. This receptor was obtained from a young man in good health and CMV-seronegative. The specimen was PBMCs. The chain recombines TRBV5-4 with TRBJ2-3; no reliable D call. CDR3 DNA sequence: TGTGCCAGCAGCTTGCGGGATACGCAGTATTTT. The encoded protein is CASSLRDTQYF.